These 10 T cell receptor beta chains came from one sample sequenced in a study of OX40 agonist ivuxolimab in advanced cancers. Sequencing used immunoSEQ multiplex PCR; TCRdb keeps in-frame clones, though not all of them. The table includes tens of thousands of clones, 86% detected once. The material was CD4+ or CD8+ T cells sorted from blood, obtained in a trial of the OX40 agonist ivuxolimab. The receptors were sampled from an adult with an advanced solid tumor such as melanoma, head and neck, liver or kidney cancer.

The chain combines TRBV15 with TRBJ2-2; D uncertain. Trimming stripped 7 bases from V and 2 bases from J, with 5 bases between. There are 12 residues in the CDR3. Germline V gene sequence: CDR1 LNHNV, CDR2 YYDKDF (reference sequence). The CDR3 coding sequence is TGTGCCACCATTAAAAACACCGGGGAGCTGTTTTTT. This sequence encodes CATIKNTGELFF.

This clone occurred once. The CDR3 DNA reads TGTGCCAGCAGCCCGTGGGACAAGATGCCCGGAGATGAGCAGTACTTC. Translated: CASSPWDKMPGDEQYF. This chain joins TRBV11-2 and TRBJ2-7, with D maybe TRBD1 (6 bases). The ends were cut back, 5 bases at V and 7 bases at J, with 24 bases in the middle. Germline-derived CDR1 and CDR2 are SGHAT and FQNNGV. CDR3 length: 16 residues.

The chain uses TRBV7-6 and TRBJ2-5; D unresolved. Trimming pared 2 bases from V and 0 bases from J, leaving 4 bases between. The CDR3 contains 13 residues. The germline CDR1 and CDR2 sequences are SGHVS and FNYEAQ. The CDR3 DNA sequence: TGTGCCAGCAGCTTATTGTACCAAGAGACCCAGTACTTC. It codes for CASSLLYQETQYF.

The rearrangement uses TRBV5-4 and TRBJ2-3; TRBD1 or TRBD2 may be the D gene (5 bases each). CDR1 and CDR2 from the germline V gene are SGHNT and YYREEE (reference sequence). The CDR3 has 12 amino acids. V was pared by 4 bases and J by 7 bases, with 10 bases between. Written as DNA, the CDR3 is TGTGCCAGCAGCGGGACCGAAAATACGCAGTATTTT. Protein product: CASSGTENTQYF.

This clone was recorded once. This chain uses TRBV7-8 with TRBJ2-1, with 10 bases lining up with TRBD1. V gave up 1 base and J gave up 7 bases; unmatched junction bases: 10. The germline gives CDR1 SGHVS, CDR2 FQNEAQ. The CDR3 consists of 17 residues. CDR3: CASSLVGTGVDFNEQFF. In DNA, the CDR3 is TGTGCCAGCAGCTTAGTGGGGACAGGGGTGGATTTTAATGAGCAGTTCTTC.

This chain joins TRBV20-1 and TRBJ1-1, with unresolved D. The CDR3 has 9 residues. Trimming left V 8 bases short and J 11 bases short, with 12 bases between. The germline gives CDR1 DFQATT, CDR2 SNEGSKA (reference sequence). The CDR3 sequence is CSPSPWAFF. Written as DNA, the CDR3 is TGCAGTCCATCCCCCTGGGCTTTCTTT.

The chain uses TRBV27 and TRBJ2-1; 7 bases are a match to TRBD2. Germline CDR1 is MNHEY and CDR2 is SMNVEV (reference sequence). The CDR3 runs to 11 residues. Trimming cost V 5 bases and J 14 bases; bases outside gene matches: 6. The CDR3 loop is CASSSGIREFF. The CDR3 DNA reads TGTGCCAGCAGTAGCGGGATCAGGGAGTTCTTC.

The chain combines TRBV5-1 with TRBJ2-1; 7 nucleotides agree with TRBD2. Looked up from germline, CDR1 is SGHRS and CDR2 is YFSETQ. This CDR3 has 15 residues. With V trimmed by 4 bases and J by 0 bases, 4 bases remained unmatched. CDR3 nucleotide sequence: TGCGCCAGCAGCCCCGGACTAGGCTCCTACAATGAGCAGTTCTTC. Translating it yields CASSPGLGSYNEQFF.

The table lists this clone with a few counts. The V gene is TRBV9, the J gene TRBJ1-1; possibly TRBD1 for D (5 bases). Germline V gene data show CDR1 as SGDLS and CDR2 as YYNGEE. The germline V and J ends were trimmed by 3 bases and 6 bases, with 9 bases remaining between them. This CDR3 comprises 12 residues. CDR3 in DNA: TGTGCCAGCAGCGAGCAGACAGCTGAAGCTTTCTTT. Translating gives CASSEQTAEAFF.

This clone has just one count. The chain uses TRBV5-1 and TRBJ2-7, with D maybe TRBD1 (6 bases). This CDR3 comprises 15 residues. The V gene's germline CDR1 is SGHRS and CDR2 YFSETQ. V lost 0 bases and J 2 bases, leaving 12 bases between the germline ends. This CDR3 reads CASSLGDIRPYEQYF. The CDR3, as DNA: TGCGCCAGCAGCTTGGGGGACATCAGGCCCTACGAGCAGTACTTC.